This T cell receptor beta chain came from a study of control samples from healthy donors and cancer patients. Using immunoSEQ multiplex PCR, the repertoire was profiled, and TCRdb retains in-frame clones only, with some absent. This sample has tens of thousands of clones, with roughly 90% found just once. The CDR3 length is 15 residues. Germline lookup yields CDR1 LGHDT and CDR2 YNNKEL (reference sequence). V was shortened by 4 bases and J by 7 bases, with 19 bases between the two germline ends. Specimen: blood. The sequence was collected from a woman in her 70s in good health. J is TRBJ1-2 and V is TRBV3-1 (or the pseudogene TRBV3-2); D might be TRBD1 (5 bases). CDR3 nucleotide sequence: TGTGCCAGCAGCCTAACCCCTGGGGGAGGAGGTGGCTACACCTTC. Translation gives CASSLTPGGGGGYTF.